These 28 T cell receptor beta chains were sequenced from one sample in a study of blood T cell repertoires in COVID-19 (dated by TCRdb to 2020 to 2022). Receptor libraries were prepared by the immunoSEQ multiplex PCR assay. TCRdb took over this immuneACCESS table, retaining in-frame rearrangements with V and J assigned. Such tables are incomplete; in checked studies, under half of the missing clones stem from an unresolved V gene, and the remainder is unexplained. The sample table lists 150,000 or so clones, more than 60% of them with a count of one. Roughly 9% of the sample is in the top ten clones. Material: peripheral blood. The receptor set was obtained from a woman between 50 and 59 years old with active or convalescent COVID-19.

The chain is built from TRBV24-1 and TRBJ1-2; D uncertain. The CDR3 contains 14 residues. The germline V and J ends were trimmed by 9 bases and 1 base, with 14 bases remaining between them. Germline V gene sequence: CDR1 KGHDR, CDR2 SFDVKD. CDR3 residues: CATPHPPGNYGYTF. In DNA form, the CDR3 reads TGTGCCACCCCCCACCCCCCGGGTAACTATGGCTACACCTTC.

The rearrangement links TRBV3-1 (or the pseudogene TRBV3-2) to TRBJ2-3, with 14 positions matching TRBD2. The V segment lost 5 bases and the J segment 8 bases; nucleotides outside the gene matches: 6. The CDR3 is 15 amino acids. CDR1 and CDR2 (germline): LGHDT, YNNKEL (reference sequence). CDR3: CASSTGTSGSSTQYF. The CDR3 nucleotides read TGTGCCAGCAGCACGGGGACTAGCGGGAGTAGTACGCAGTATTTT.

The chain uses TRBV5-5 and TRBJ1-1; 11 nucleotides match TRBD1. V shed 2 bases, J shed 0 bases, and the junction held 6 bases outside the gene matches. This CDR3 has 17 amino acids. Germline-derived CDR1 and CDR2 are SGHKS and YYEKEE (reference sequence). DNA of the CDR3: TGTGCCAGCAGCTTCACACCGGGACAGGGGGTGAACACTGAAGCTTTCTTT. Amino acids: CASSFTPGQGVNTEAFF. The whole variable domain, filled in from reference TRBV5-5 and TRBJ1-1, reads DAGVTQSPTHLIKTRGQQVTLRCSPISGHKSVSWYQQVLGQGPQFIFQYYEKEERGRGNFPDRFSARQFPNYSSELNVNALLLGDSALYLCASSFTPGQGVNTEAFFGQGTRLTVV.

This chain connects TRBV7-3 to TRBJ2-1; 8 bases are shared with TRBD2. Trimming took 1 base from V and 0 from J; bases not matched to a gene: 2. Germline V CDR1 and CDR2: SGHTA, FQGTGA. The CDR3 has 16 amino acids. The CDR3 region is CASSLMSGSSYNEQFF. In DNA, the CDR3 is TGTGCCAGCAGCTTAATGAGCGGGAGCTCCTACAATGAGCAGTTCTTC.

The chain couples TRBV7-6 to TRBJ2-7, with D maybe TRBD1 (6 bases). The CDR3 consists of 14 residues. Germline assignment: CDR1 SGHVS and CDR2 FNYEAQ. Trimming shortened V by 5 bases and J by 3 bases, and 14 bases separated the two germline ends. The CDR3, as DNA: TGTGCCAGCAGCCTCACAGGGCCAGGCTACGAGCAGTACTTC. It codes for CASSLTGPGYEQYF.

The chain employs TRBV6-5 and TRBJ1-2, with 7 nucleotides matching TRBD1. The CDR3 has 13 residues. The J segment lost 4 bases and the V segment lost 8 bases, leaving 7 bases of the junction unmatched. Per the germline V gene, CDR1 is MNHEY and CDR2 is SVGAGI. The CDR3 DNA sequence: TGTGCCAGCCCTCCGGGACAGTCCTATGGCTACACCTTC. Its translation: CASPPGQSYGYTF.

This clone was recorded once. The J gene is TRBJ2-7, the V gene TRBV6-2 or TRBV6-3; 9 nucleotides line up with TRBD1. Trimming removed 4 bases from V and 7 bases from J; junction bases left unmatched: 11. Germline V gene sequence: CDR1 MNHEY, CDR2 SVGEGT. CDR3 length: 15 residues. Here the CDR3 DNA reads TGTGCCAGCAGTTCGACCGGGACAGGGAATGGGGAGCAGTACTTC. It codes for CASSSTGTGNGEQYF.

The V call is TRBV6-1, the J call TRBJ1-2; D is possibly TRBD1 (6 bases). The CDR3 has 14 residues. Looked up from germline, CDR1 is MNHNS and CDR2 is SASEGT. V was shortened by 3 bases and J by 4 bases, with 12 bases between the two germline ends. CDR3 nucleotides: TGTGCCAGCAGTGATTGGCTGACAGGCTATGGCTACACCTTC. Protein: CASSDWLTGYGYTF.

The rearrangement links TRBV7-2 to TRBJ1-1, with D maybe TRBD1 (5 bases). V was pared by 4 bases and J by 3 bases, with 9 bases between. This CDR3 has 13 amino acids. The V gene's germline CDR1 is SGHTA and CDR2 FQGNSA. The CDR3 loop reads CASSWKTDTEAFF. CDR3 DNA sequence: TGTGCCAGCAGCTGGAAGACAGACACTGAAGCTTTCTTT.

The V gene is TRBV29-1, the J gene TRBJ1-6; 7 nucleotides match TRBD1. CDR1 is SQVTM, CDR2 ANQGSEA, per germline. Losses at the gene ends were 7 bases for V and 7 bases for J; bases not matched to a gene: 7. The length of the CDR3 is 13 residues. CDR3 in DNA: TGCAGCGCCCGGGACAGCTCCAATTCACCCCTCCACTTT. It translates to CSARDSSNSPLHF. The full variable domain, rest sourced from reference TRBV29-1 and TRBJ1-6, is SAVISQKPSRDICQRGTSLTIQCQVDSQVTMMFWYRQQPGQSLTLIATANQGSEATYESGFVIDKFPISRPNLTFSTLTVSNMSPEDSSIYLCSARDSSNSPLHFGNGTRLTVT.

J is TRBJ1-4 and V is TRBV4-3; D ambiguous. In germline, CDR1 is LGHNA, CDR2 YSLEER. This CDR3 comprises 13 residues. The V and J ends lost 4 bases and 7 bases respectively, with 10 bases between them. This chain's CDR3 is CASSPPSGEKLFF. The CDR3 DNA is TGCGCCAGCAGCCCCCCGAGCGGTGAAAAACTGTTTTTT.

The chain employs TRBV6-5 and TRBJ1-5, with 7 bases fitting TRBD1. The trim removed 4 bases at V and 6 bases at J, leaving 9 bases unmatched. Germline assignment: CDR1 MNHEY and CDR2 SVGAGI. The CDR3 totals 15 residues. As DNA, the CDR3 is TGTGCCAGCAGTTCTTCATTTCAGGGGGTTCAGCCCCAGCATTTT. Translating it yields CASSSSFQGVQPQHF.

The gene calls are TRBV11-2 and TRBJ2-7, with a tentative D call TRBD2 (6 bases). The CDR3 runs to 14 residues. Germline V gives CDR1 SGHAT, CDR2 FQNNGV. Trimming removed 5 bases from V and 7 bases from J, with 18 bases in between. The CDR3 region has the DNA TGTGCCAGCAGCCAGCTGGGACTTCCCGAGGAGCAGTACTTC. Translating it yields CASSQLGLPEEQYF.

The CDR3 coding sequence is TGTGCCAGCAGCTTGGAATGGACAGGGTGGGGTAATGAAAAACTGTTTTTT. Translating gives CASSLEWTGWGNEKLFF. This chain links TRBV5-5 with TRBJ1-4; 8 bases align to TRBD1. The germline V gene has CDR1 SGHKS and CDR2 YYEKEE (reference sequence). The CDR3 runs 17 residues. With 0 bases clipped from V and 4 bases from J, the junction kept 8 bases outside the gene matches.

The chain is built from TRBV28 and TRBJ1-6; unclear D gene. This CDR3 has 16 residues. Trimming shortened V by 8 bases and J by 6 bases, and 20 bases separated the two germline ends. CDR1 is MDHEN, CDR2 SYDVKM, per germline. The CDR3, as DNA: TGTGCCAGCGCAGAATTAAGATATAGCTTTAATTCACCCCTCCACTTT. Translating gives CASAELRYSFNSPLHF. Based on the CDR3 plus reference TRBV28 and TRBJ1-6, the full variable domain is DVKVTQSSRYLVKRTGEKVFLECVQDMDHENMFWYRQDPGLGLRLIYFSYDVKMKEKGDIPEGYSVSREKKERFSLILESASTNQTSMYLCASAELRYSFNSPLHFGNGTRLTVT.

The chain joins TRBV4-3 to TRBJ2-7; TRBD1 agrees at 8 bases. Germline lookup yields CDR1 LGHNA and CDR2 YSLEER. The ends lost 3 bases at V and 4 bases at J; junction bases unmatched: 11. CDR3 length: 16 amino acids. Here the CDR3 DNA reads TGCGCCAGCAGCCAGCTCTTCGGGACAGGAGATTACGAGCAGTACTTC. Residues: CASSQLFGTGDYEQYF.

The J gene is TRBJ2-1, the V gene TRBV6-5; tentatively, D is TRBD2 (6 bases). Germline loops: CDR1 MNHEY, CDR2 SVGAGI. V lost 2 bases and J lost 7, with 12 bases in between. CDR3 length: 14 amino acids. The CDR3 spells CASSYDPTSNEQFF. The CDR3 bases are TGTGCCAGCAGTTACGACCCGACTAGTAATGAGCAGTTCTTC.

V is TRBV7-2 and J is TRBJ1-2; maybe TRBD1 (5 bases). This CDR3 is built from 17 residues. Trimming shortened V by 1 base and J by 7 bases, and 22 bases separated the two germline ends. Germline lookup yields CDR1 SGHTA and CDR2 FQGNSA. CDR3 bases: TGTGCCAGCAGCTTAGGGATCGGGACTGGGCGCTCGACTGGCTACACCTTC. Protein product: CASSLGIGTGRSTGYTF.

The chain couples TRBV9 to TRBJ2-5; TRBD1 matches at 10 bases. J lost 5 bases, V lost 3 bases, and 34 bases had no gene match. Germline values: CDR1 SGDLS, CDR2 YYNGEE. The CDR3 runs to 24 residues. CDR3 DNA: TGTGCCAGCAGCGGGGACAGGGGTGAGGTGGTGGTGGGCATGGGGGCGCCGGGCCATGAGACCCAGTACTTC. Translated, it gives CASSGDRGEVVVGMGAPGHETQYF.

The CDR3 nucleotides are TGTGCCAGCAGCTTAGACCTGGACAGTATCACTGAAGCTTTCTTT. This sequence encodes CASSLDLDSITEAFF. The V gene is TRBV7-2, the J gene TRBJ1-1, with D possibly being TRBD1 (6 bases). V lost 1 base to trimming and J lost 4 bases, with 13 bases between them. This CDR3 has 15 amino acids. Germline V gene sequence: CDR1 SGHTA, CDR2 FQGNSA.

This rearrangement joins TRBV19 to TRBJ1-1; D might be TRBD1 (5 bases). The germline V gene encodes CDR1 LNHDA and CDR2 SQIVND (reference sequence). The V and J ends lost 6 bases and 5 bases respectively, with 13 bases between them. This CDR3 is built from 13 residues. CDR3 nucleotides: TGTGCCAGTAGGAGCCAGGGATCAACTGAAGCTTTCTTT. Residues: CASRSQGSTEAFF.

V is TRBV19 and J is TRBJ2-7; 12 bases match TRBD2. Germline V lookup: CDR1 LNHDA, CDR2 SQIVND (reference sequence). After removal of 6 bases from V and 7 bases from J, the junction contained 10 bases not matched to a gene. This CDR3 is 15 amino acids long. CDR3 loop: CASRATSGRAGEQYF. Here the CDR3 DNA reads TGTGCCAGTAGGGCGACTAGCGGGAGAGCGGGTGAGCAGTACTTC.

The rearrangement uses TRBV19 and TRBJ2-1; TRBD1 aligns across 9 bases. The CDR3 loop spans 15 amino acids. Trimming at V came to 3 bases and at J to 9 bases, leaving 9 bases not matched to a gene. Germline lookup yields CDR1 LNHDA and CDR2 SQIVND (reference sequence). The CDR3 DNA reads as TGTGCCAGTAGTATTAGGGACAGGGTGGGGAGTGAGCAGTTCTTC. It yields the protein CASSIRDRVGSEQFF. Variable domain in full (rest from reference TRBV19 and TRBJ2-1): DGGITQSPKYLFRKEGQNVTLSCEQNLNHDAMYWYRQDPGQGLRLIYYSQIVNDFQKGDIAEGYSVSREKKESFPLTVTSAQKNPTAFYLCASSIRDRVGSEQFFGPGTRLTVL.

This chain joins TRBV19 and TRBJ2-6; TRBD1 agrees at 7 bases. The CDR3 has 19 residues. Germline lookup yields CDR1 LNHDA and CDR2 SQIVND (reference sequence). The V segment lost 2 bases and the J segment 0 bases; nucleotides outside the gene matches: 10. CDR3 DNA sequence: TGTGCCAGTAGTATAAAGCGGACAGGATTTTTCTCTGGGGCCAACGTCCTGACTTTC. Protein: CASSIKRTGFFSGANVLTF.

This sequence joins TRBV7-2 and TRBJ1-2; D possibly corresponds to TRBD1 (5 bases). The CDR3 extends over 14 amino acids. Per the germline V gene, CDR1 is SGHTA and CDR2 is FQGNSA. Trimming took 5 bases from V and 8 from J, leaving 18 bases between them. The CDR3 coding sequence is TGTGCCAGCAGCGCCAACGCAGGGCCGGTCGGCTACACCTTC. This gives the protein CASSANAGPVGYTF.

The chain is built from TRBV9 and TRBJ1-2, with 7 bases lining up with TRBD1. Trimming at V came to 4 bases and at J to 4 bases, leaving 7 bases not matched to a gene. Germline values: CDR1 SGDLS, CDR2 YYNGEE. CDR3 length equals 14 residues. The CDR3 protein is CASSPRDSLYGYTF. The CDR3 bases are TGTGCCAGCAGCCCTCGGGACAGTCTCTATGGCTACACCTTC.

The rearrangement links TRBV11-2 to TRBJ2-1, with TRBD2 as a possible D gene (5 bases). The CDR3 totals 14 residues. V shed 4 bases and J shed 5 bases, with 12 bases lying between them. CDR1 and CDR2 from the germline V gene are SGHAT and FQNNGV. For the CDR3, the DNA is TGTGCCAGCAGCTCAGACTACTTCGACAATGAGCAGTTCTTC. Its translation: CASSSDYFDNEQFF.

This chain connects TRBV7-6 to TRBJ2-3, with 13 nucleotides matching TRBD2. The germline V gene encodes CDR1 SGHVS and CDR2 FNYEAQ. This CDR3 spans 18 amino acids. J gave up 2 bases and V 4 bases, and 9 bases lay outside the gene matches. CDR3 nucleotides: TGTGCCAGCAGCTCCCGGACTAGCGGGGGAGGAGACACAGATACGCAGTATTTT. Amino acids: CASSSRTSGGGDTDTQYF.